What follows is one TCR beta chain and its context. Its target is unknown. The protocol was immunoSEQ multiplex PCR, while the TCRdb copy is restricted to in-frame clones and leaves out a portion. The table has about 140,000 clones, about 90% seen once. This sample was taken from a study of T cell responses to AZD1222 COVID-19 vaccine. Study-level findings and limits: Baseline testing showed seropositivity in only a handful of AZD1222 recipients. Unmutated regions of variants are reportedly targeted by nearly half of spike-specific TCRs. It was only after the peak T cell response that any repertoires were sampled. Rises in breadth and depth of Spike-specific TCRs came after two AZD1222 doses.

V lost 7 bases, J lost 6 bases, and 16 bases stayed unmatched. The CDR3 runs 18 residues. From germline, CDR1 is LNHDA and CDR2 SQIVND (reference sequence). Sequenced material: peripheral blood, taken on day 0 of AZD1222 vaccination. The clonotype comes from an adult in good health. This chain uses TRBV19 with TRBJ2-1, with 12 bases fitting TRBD2. The CDR3, as DNA: TGTGCCAGTAAAGGGGGGAACAGACTAGCGGGAGTGGTCAATGAGCAGTTCTTC. Translating gives CASKGGNRLAGVVNEQFF.